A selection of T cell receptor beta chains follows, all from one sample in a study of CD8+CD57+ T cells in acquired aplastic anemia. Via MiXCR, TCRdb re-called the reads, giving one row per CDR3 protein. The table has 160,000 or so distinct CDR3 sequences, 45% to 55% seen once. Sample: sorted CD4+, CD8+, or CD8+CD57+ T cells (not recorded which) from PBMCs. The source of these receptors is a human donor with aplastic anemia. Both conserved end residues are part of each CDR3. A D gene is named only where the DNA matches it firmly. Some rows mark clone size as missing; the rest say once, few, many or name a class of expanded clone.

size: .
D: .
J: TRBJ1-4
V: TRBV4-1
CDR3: CASSLLFKQDRIATNEKLFF
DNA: TGCGCCAGCAGCCTGCTTTTCAAACAAGACAGAATAGCAACTAATGAAAAACTGTTTTTT

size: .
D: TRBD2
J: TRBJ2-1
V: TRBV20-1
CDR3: CSARGQLAGNNEQFF
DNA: TGCAGTGCTAGGGGCCAGCTAGCGGGAAACAATGAGCAGTTCTTC

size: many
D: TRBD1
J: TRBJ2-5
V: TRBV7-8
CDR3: CASGTGQETQYF
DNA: TGTGCCAGCGGGACAGGCCAAGAGACCCAGTACTTC

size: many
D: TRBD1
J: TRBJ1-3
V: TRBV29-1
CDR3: CSVGGGTGASGNTIYF
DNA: TGCAGCGTTGGGGGGGGGACAGGGGCCTCTGGAAACACCATATATTTT

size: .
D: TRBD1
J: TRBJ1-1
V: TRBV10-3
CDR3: CAISATGNKNTEAFF
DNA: TGTGCCATCAGTGCGACAGGGAACAAGAACACTGAAGCTTTCTTT

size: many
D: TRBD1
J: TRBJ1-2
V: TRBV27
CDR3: CASSPTTGLGYTF
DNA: TGTGCCAGCAGCCCCACGACAGGGTTAGGCTACACCTTC

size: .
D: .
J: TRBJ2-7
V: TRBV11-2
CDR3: CASSLEGGRAYEQHF
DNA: TGTGCCAGCAGCTTAGAGGGCGGAAGAGCCTACGAGCAGCACTTC

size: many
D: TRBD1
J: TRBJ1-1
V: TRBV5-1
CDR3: CASSLRDSVTEAFF
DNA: TGCGCCAGCAGCTTACGGGACAGCGTCACTGAAGCTTTCTTT

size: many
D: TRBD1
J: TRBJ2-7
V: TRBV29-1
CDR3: CSVAGGSSYEQYF
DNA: TGCAGCGTCGCAGGGGGTAGCTCCTACGAGCAGTACTTC

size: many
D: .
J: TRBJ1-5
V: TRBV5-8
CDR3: CASSFGRVLNNQPQHF
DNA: TGTGCCAGCAGCTTCGGCAGGGTGTTGAACAATCAGCCCCAGCATTTT

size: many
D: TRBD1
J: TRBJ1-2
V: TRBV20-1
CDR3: CSARDRGLSYGYTF
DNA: TGCAGTGCCCGAGACAGGGGGCTAAGCTATGGCTACACCTTC

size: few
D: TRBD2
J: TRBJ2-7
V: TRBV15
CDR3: CATSPNWAGVYEQYF
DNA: TGTGCCACCAGCCCCAATTGGGCGGGAGTGTACGAGCAGTACTTC

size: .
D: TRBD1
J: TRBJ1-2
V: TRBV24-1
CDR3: CATSDFPGQGRGYTF
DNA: TGTGCCACCAGTGATTTCCCGGGACAGGGCCGCGGCTACACCTTC

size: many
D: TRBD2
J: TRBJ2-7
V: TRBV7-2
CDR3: CASSLGTSGFYEQYF
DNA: TGTGCCAGCAGCCTTGGGACTAGCGGATTCTACGAGCAGTACTTC

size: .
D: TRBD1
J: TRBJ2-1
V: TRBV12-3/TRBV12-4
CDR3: CASSFSTGVGYTEQFF
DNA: TGTGCCAGCAGTTTTAGTACAGGGGTTGGATACACTGAGCAGTTCTTC

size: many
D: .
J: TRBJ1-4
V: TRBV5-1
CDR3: CASSLGQVNEKLFF
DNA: TGCGCCAGCAGCTTGGGACAGGTTAATGAAAAACTGTTTTTT

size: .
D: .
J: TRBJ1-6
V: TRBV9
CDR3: CASSVGGRNSPLHF
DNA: TGTGCCAGCAGCGTAGGGGGCCGTAATTCACCCCTCCACTTT

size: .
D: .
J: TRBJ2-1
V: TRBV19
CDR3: CASSQGSRITDEQFF
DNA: TGTGCCAGTAGCCAGGGTTCCCGAATCACGGATGAGCAGTTCTTC

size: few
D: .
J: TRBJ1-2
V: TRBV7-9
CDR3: CASRSLSNYGYTF
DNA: TGTGCCAGCAGGTCTCTTTCCAACTATGGCTACACCTTC

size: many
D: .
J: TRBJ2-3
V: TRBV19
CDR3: CASSRQEVTDTQYF
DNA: TGTGCCAGTAGCCGACAGGAGGTCACAGATACGCAGTATTTT

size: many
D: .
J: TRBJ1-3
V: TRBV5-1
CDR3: CASSPGTRDTIYF
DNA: TGCGCCAGCAGCCCCGGGACGCGGGACACCATATATTTT

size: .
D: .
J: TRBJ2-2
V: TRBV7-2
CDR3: CASSRVPANTGELFF
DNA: TGCGCCAGCAGCCGGGTCCCAGCGAACACCGGGGAGCTGTTTTTT

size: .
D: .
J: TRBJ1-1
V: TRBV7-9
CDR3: CASSRAEMNTEAFF
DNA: TGTGCCAGCAGTCGGGCGGAGATGAACACTGAAGCTTTCTTT

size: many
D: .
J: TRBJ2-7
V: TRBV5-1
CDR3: CASSQTGRSSYEQYF
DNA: TGCGCCAGCAGCCAGACAGGGAGGAGCTCCTACGAGCAGTACTTC

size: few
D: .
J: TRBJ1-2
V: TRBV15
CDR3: CATSRPSRVASYGYTF
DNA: TGTGCCACCAGCAGACCATCTAGAGTAGCCTCCTATGGCTACACCTTC

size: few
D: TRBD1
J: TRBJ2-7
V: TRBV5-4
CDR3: CASSLGTGGNEQYF
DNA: TGTGCCAGCAGCTTGGGGACAGGGGGCAACGAGCAGTACTTC

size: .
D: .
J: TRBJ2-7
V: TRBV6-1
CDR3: CASSVRQGGIYEQYF
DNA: TGTGCCAGCAGTGTTAGACAGGGCGGGATTTACGAGCAGTACTTC

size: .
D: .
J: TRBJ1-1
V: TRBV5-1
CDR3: CASSLVGLMNTEAFF
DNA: TGCGCCAGCAGCTTGGTGGGACTGATGAACACTGAAGCTTTCTTT

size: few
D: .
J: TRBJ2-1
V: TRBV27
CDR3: CASRRGSGHNEQFF
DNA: TGTGCCAGCAGAAGGGGGAGTGGACACAATGAGCAGTTCTTC

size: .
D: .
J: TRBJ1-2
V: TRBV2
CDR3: CASSAGYPGYGYTF
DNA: TGTGCCAGCAGCGCAGGGTACCCAGGCTATGGCTACACCTTC

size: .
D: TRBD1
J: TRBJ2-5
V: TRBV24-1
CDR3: CATSDHGQGEETQYF
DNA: TGTGCCACCAGTGATCATGGACAGGGAGAAGAGACCCAGTACTTC

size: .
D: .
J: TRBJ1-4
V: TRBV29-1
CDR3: CSVALQGVGEKLFF
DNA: TGCAGCGTTGCACTACAGGGTGTAGGTGAAAAACTGTTTTTT

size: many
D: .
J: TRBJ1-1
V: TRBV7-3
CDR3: CASSLTYGNTEAFF
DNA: TGTGCCAGCAGCTTAACGTATGGGAACACTGAAGCTTTCTTT

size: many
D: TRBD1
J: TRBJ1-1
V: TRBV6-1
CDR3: CASSLTGGTEAFF
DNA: TGTGCCAGCAGCTTAACAGGGGGCACTGAAGCTTTCTTT

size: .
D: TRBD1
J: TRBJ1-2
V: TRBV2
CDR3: CASSEDQGEGTF
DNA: TGTGCCAGCAGTGAAGACCAGGGGGAAGGCACCTTC

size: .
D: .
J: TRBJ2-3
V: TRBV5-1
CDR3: CASSRGGPSTDTQYF
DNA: TGTGCCAGCAGCCGGGGCGGGCCAAGCACAGATACGCAGTATTTT

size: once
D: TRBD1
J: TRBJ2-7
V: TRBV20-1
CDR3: CSARQGLWYEQYF
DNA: TGCAGTGCAAGACAGGGCCTTTGGTACGAGCAGTACTTC

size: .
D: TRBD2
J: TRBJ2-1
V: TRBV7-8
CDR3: CASSPTGGEQFF
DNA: TGTGCCAGCAGCCCCACGGGGGGTGAGCAGTTCTTC

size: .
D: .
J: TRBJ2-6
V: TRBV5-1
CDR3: CASSLYAGLSGANVLTF
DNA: TGCGCCAGCAGCTTGTACGCAGGGCTCTCTGGGGCCAACGTCCTGACTTTC

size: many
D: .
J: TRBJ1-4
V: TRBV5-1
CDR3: CASSPSLQGANEKLFF
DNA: TGCGCCAGCAGCCCTTCACTACAGGGTGCTAATGAAAAACTGTTTTTT

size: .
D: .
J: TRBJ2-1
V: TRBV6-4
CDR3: CASSEPGTQQFF
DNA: TGTGCCAGCAGTGAACCCGGGACGCAGCAGTTCTTC

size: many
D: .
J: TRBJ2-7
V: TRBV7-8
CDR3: CASSSGSGMTYEQYF
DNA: TGTGCCAGCAGCTCCGGCTCGGGGATGACCTACGAGCAGTACTTC

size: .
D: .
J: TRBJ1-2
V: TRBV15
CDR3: CATSRDREQSGYTF
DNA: TGTGCCACCAGCAGAGACAGGGAACAGTCTGGCTACACCTTC

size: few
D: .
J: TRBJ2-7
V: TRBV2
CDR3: CAKHGVYEQYF
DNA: TGTGCCAAGCATGGAGTCTACGAGCAGTACTTC

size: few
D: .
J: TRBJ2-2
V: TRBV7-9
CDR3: CASSLEGSGELFF
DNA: TGTGCCAGCAGCTTGGAAGGGTCCGGGGAGCTGTTTTTT

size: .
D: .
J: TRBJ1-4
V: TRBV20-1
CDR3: CSAPDGTNEKLFF
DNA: TGCAGTGCCCCGGACGGAACTAATGAAAAACTGTTTTTT

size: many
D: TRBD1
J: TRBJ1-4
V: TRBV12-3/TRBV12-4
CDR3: CASSTDRGRTNEKLFF
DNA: TGTGCCAGCAGTACGGACAGGGGGCGGACTAATGAAAAACTGTTTTTT

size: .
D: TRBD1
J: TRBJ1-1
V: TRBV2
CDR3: CASSSDKTGYDTEAFF
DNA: TGTGCCAGCAGCTCGGATAAGACAGGGTATGACACTGAAGCTTTCTTT

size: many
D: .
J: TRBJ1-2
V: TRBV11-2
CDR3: CASSPGQGDYGYTF
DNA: TGTGCCAGCAGCCCGGGGCAGGGAGATTATGGCTACACCTTC